Listed below are T cell receptor beta chains from one sample, sequenced in a study of blood T cell repertoires in COVID-19. Libraries were prepared by immunoSEQ multiplex PCR; TCRdb keeps only in-frame clonotypes and omits some of them. Of 45,000 or so clones listed, roughly nine tenths are singletons. The specimen was peripheral blood. Receptors were obtained from a woman over 75 with active COVID-19. The CDR3 runs from the conserved cysteine through the conserved F or W. A D gene is named only where the DNA matches it firmly. Some rows mark clone size as missing; the rest say once, few, many or name a class of expanded clone.

j_gene | d_gene | len | abundance | v_gene | CDR3aa | CDR3nt
TRBJ1-1 | - | 15 | - | TRBV21-1 | CASSKVGTGNTEAFF | -
TRBJ1-1 | TRBD1 | 13 | - | TRBV5-1 | CASRDRMNTEAFF | TGCGCCAGCAGGGACAGGATGAACACTGAAGCTTTCTTT
TRBJ2-7 | - | 15 | - | TRBV30 | CAWSVQGGRTYEQYF | TGTGCCTGGAGTGTACAAGGAGGCAGAACCTACGAGCAGTACTTC
TRBJ1-2 | TRBD1 | 15 | once | TRBV19 | CASRPGQGLNYGYTF | TGTGCCAGTAGACCGGGACAGGGCCTCAACTATGGCTACACCTTC
TRBJ2-6 | TRBD1 | 19 | few | TRBV7-2 | CASSLEGTGIPWGANVLTF | TGTGCCAGCAGCTTAGAGGGGACAGGGATCCCCTGGGGGGCCAACGTCCTGACTTTC
TRBJ1-1 | TRBD1 | 16 | - | TRBV7-9 | CASSRGGWTGNTEAFF | TGTGCCAGCAGCAGAGGGGGGTGGACAGGGAACACTGAAGCTTTCTTT
TRBJ1-6 | TRBD1 | 17 | - | TRBV30 | CAWSTGTGGPYNSPLHF | TGTGCCTGGAGTACCGGGACAGGGGGCCCCTATAATTCACCCCTCCACTTT
TRBJ1-1 | - | 14 | - | TRBV7-9 | CASSLGGGNTEAFF | TGTGCCAGCAGCTTAGGTGGAGGGAACACTGAAGCTTTCTTT
TRBJ1-1 | - | 14 | - | TRBV11-2 | CASSLQLGRTEAFF | TGTGCCAGCAGCTTACAGCTCGGGAGGACTGAAGCTTTCTTT
TRBJ2-7 | TRBD2 | 15 | - | TRBV27 | CASRRLAGVIYEQYF | TGTGCCAGCAGACGACTAGCGGGGGTAATCTACGAGCAGTACTTC
TRBJ2-7 | TRBD1 | 15 | few | TRBV7-8 | CASSINRGTVYEQYF | TGTGCCAGCAGCATCAACCGTGGGACAGTATACGAGCAGTACTTC
TRBJ1-5 | - | 12 | - | TRBV6-2/TRBV6-3 | CASSTSNQPQHF | TGTGCCAGCAGTACAAGCAATCAGCCCCAGCATTTT
TRBJ1-2 | - | 12 | - | TRBV4-1 | CASSHLDRAYTF | TGCGCCAGCAGCCACCTGGACAGAGCCTACACCTTC
TRBJ2-3 | - | 16 | - | TRBV7-2 | CASSLEWGRRTDTQYF | TGTGCCAGCAGCTTAGAGTGGGGCAGGCGCACAGATACGCAGTATTTT
TRBJ2-7 | TRBD1 | 15 | once | TRBV25-1 | CASSEYWDRPYEQYF | TGTGCCAGCAGTGAATATTGGGACAGGCCCTACGAGCAGTACTTC
TRBJ1-5 | TRBD1 | 16 | few | TRBV19 | CASSAPGTGGNPPQHF | TGTGCCAGTAGTGCACCCGGGACAGGGGGCAATCCGCCCCAGCATTTT
TRBJ2-2 | - | 14 | - | TRBV25-1 | CASSYDRSTGELFF | TGTGCCAGCAGTTACGACAGATCAACCGGGGAGCTGTTTTTT
TRBJ2-3 | - | 16 | - | TRBV19 | CASSTPDSPITDTQYF | TGTGCCAGCTCCACCCCCGACAGTCCGATCACAGATACGCAGTATTTT
TRBJ2-2 | TRBD1 | 15 | - | TRBV6-2/TRBV6-3 | CASSTTGGLTGELFF | TGTGCCAGCAGTACAACAGGGGGACTCACCGGGGAGCTGTTTTTT
TRBJ1-2 | TRBD1 | 15 | - | TRBV9 | CASSIGTARNYGYTF | TGTGCCAGCAGCATTGGGACAGCCAGGAACTATGGCTACACCTTC
TRBJ2-7 | - | 14 | - | TRBV7-2 | CASSLVGQIYEQYF | TGTGCCAGCAGCTTAGTTGGGCAAATCTACGAGCAGTACTTC
TRBJ1-1 | TRBD1 | 15 | - | TRBV15 | CATSPAGTGATEAFF | TGTGCCACCAGCCCAGCCGGGACAGGGGCCACTGAAGCTTTCTTT
TRBJ1-1 | TRBD1 | 13 | - | TRBV2 | CASSGDRNTEAFF | TGTGCCAGCAGTGGGGACAGGAACACTGAAGCTTTCTTT
TRBJ1-2 | TRBD1 | 14 | few | TRBV10-2 | CASWTGGLGYGYTF | TGCGCCAGCTGGACAGGGGGCCTCGGTTATGGCTACACCTTC
TRBJ2-2 | - | 13 | - | TRBV19 | CASREDFTGELFF | TGTGCCAGCCGAGAGGACTTCACCGGGGAGCTGTTTTTT
TRBJ2-6 | - | 18 | - | TRBV7-2 | CASGQYSPLVSGANVLTF | TGTGCCAGCGGACAGTACAGCCCGCTAGTCTCTGGGGCCAACGTCCTGACTTTC
TRBJ1-3 | - | 15 | once | TRBV4-3 | CASSQGGSSGNTIYF | TGCGCCAGCAGCCAAGGAGGGAGTTCTGGAAACACCATATATTTT
TRBJ1-2 | - | 14 | - | TRBV19 | CASHTSFPNYGYTF | TGTGCCAGTCACACGTCCTTCCCTAACTATGGCTACACCTTC
TRBJ2-3 | TRBD2 | 16 | - | TRBV13 | CASSFNQRGSTDTQYF | TGTGCCAGCAGCTTTAACCAGCGGGGTAGCACAGATACGCAGTATTTT
TRBJ1-2 | TRBD1 | 15 | - | TRBV5-4 | CASILMGQGDFGYTF | TGTGCCAGCATTCTAATGGGGCAGGGGGATTTCGGCTACACCTTC
TRBJ2-5 | - | 13 | - | TRBV27 | CASSSVPQETQYF | TGTGCCAGCAGTTCTGTTCCCCAAGAGACCCAGTACTTC
TRBJ2-2 | - | 13 | once | TRBV24-1 | CATSDLLAGELFF | TGTGCCACCAGTGATTTGCTAGCCGGGGAGCTGTTTTTT
TRBJ1-1 | TRBD1 | 14 | - | TRBV7-9 | CASSRDRANTEAFF | TGTGCCAGCAGCCGGGACAGAGCCAACACTGAAGCTTTCTTT
TRBJ2-5 | TRBD2 | 11 | - | TRBV2 | CARDREGTQYF | TGTGCCAGGGATCGGGAGGGGACCCAGTACTTC
TRBJ2-4 | - | 14 | - | TRBV18 | CASSPWGPKNIQYF | TGTGCCAGTTCCCCATGGGGGCCCAAAAACATTCAGTACTTC
TRBJ1-1 | - | 15 | - | TRBV7-2 | CASSHGGSLNTEAFF | TGTGCCAGCAGCCATGGGGGGTCTCTGAACACTGAAGCTTTCTTT
TRBJ1-6 | TRBD1 | 17 | - | TRBV10-3 | CAIKPEGQGNYNSPLHF | TGTGCCATCAAACCGGAGGGACAGGGGAATTATAATTCACCCCTCCACTTT
TRBJ2-2 | - | 16 | - | TRBV24-1 | CATSDFVRGRSPELFF | TGTGCCACCAGTGATTTTGTAAGGGGCCGCTCCCCGGAGCTGTTTTTT
TRBJ2-2 | TRBD2 | 16 | once | TRBV7-3 | CASSTRGLAGPGELFF | TGTGCCAGCAGCACACGAGGACTAGCGGGACCCGGGGAGCTGTTTTTT
TRBJ2-7 | TRBD1 | 15 | - | TRBV6-5 | CASSSRDRDTYEQYF | TGTGCCAGCAGTAGCCGGGACAGGGATACCTACGAGCAGTACTTC
TRBJ2-1 | TRBD2 | 18 | - | TRBV3-1/TRBV3-2 | CASSQDSLADNSYNEQFF | TGTGCCAGCAGCCAAGATAGTCTAGCGGACAACTCCTACAATGAGCAGTTCTTC
TRBJ2-2 | TRBD2 | 15 | - | TRBV6-4 | CASSRGTSGTGELFF | TGTGCCAGCAGTCGGGGGACTAGCGGGACCGGGGAGCTGTTTTTT
TRBJ1-1 | - | 14 | - | TRBV30 | CAWMIPVAVSEAFF | TGTGCCTGGATGATACCCGTAGCGGTTAGTGAAGCTTTCTTT
TRBJ2-1 | - | 17 | - | TRBV7-3 | CASSLGGGNPSYNEQFF | TGTGCCAGCAGCTTAGGCGGGGGCAATCCCTCCTACAATGAGCAGTTCTTC
TRBJ1-2 | - | 13 | - | TRBV7-2 | CASSLPTDYGYTF | TGTGCCAGCAGCTTACCCACAGACTATGGCTACACCTTC
TRBJ1-2 | TRBD1 | 13 | - | TRBV11-2 | CASSLGGGLGYTF | TGTGCCAGCAGTTTAGGAGGGGGCTTGGGCTACACCTTC
TRBJ1-4 | TRBD1 | 11 | - | TRBV18 | CASSHDRELFF | TGTGCCAGCTCACACGACAGGGAACTGTTTTTT
TRBJ2-3 | TRBD2 | 18 | - | TRBV19 | CASSTPGLAGGPPDTQYF | TGTGCCAGTAGTACCCCGGGACTAGCGGGGGGGCCCCCAGATACGCAGTATTTT
TRBJ2-1 | TRBD2 | 16 | - | TRBV4-3 | CASSQDPSGTYNEQFF | TGCGCCAGCAGCCAAGATCCTAGCGGGACCTACAATGAGCAGTTCTTC
TRBJ1-1 | - | 10 | once | TRBV20-1 | CSAMNTEAFF | TGCAGTGCCATGAACACTGAAGCTTTCTTT
TRBJ2-5 | - | 13 | - | TRBV6-2/TRBV6-3 | CASSYDITETQYF | TGTGCCAGCAGTTACGACATAACAGAGACCCAGTACTTC
TRBJ2-1 | TRBD2 | 14 | - | TRBV30 | CAWTGGDRYNEQFF | TGTGCCTGGACGGGGGGGGATAGGTACAATGAGCAGTTCTTC